This TCR beta chain was captured by sequencing in a study of T cell responses to AZD1222 COVID-19 vaccine. Between the trimmed V and J ends, which lost 4 bases and 3 bases, there was a span of 14 bases. Germline values: CDR1 MDHEN, CDR2 SYDVKM. The CDR3 spans 15 residues. Findings of the study overall: Unmutated regions of variants are reportedly targeted by nearly half of spike-specific TCRs. A mostly white British donor set with more females was recruited, and clonal diversity was possibly underestimated. With two AZD1222 doses given, Spike-specific TCR breadth and depth both rose.

Note on this clone: The antigen remains unidentified.

Data came from immunoSEQ multiplex PCR; TCRdb stores just in-frame clones and leaves some out. The sample lists under 200,000 clones, around 90% occurring once. This chain uses TRBV28 with TRBJ2-3; D is perhaps TRBD1 (6 bases). The sequencing used peripheral blood, collected on day 0 of AZD1222 vaccination. The receptor comes from an adult in good health. In DNA, the CDR3 is TGTGCCAGCAGTTCTGAACAGGGCCGAACAGATACGCAGTATTTT. Encoded protein: CASSSEQGRTDTQYF.